The rows below give T cell receptor beta chains drawn from one sample of a study of T cell responses to AZD1222 COVID-19 vaccine. This table comes from immunoSEQ multiplex PCR, and its TCRdb copy is limited to in-frame clones, with some not included. Among about 85,000 clones listed, 86% were seen once. Sequencing used peripheral blood, obtained on day 0 of AZD1222 vaccination. The receptors here all came from an adult in good health. CDR3s include the opening cysteine and the closing phenylalanine or tryptophan. Fields, in order: CDR3 protein, CDR3 DNA, clone size, J gene, D gene, V gene. A D gene is named only where the DNA matches it firmly. The listing skips clone size in some rows; elsewhere it reads once, few, many or a size class.

cdr3_aa: CASSLGQGETQYF
cdr3_nt: TGTGCCAGCAGCTTAGGACAAGGGGAGACCCAGTACTTC
clone_size: NA
j_call: TRBJ2-5
d_call: NA
v_call: TRBV7-3

cdr3_aa: CASSGTGISNQPQHF
cdr3_nt: TGTGCCAGCAGTGGGACAGGGATTAGCAATCAGCCCCAGCATTTT
clone_size: NA
j_call: TRBJ1-5
d_call: TRBD1
v_call: TRBV27

cdr3_aa: CASSLAAGWSSPLHF
cdr3_nt: TGTGCCAGCAGCTTAGCGGCAGGTTGGAGTTCACCCCTCCACTTT
clone_size: NA
j_call: TRBJ1-6
d_call: NA
v_call: TRBV7-2

cdr3_aa: CASRTSDRQFF
cdr3_nt: TGTGCCAGTAGGACATCCGACCGGCAGTTCTTC
clone_size: NA
j_call: TRBJ2-1
d_call: NA
v_call: TRBV19

cdr3_aa: CASSRDRDRTGELFF
cdr3_nt: TGTGCCAGCAGCAGGGACAGGGATCGCACCGGGGAGCTGTTTTTT
clone_size: once
j_call: TRBJ2-2
d_call: TRBD1
v_call: TRBV6-5

cdr3_aa: CASKAGGGTEAFF
cdr3_nt: TGTGCCAGCAAGGCCGGGGGGGGAACTGAAGCTTTCTTT
clone_size: NA
j_call: TRBJ1-1
d_call: NA
v_call: TRBV25-1

cdr3_aa: CSDRLAGGNEQFF
cdr3_nt: TGCAGCGACAGGCTAGCGGGGGGGAATGAGCAGTTCTTC
clone_size: NA
j_call: TRBJ2-1
d_call: TRBD2
v_call: TRBV29-1

cdr3_aa: CASSSGGRTEAFF
cdr3_nt: TGTGCCAGCAGTTCCGGGGGAAGAACTGAAGCTTTCTTT
clone_size: few
j_call: TRBJ1-1
d_call: NA
v_call: TRBV12-3/TRBV12-4

cdr3_aa: CASSPGTGVGTQYF
cdr3_nt: TGTGCCAGCAGCCCCGGGACAGGGGTGGGGACCCAGTACTTC
clone_size: NA
j_call: TRBJ2-5
d_call: TRBD1
v_call: TRBV7-3

cdr3_aa: CASRVPGTGKVNTIYF
cdr3_nt: TGTGCCAGCCGCGTTCCGGGGACGGGGAAGGTAAACACCATATATTTT
clone_size: NA
j_call: TRBJ1-3
d_call: NA
v_call: TRBV28

cdr3_aa: CASTYSRHGPNLNEQFF
cdr3_nt: TGTGCCAGCACCTATTCGAGGCACGGCCCCAACCTCAATGAGCAGTTCTTC
clone_size: NA
j_call: TRBJ2-1
d_call: NA
v_call: TRBV2

cdr3_aa: CASSFRGGFEAFF
cdr3_nt: TGTGCCAGCAGTTTCAGGGGGGGGTTTGAAGCTTTCTTT
clone_size: few
j_call: TRBJ1-1
d_call: TRBD1
v_call: TRBV28

cdr3_aa: CAISDGMMDTQYF
cdr3_nt: TGTGCCATCAGTGATGGGATGATGGATACGCAGTATTTT
clone_size: once
j_call: TRBJ2-3
d_call: NA
v_call: TRBV10-3

cdr3_aa: CASSATLSTDTQYF
cdr3_nt: TGTGCCAGCAGCGCGACCCTTAGCACAGATACGCAGTATTTT
clone_size: NA
j_call: TRBJ2-3
d_call: NA
v_call: TRBV7-9

cdr3_aa: CASSPRTSGGSSYNEQFF
cdr3_nt: TGCGCCAGCAGCCCTCGGACTAGCGGGGGGAGCTCCTACAATGAGCAGTTCTTC
clone_size: few
j_call: TRBJ2-1
d_call: TRBD2
v_call: TRBV4-3

cdr3_aa: CASSHEQGNYGYTF
cdr3_nt: TGTGCCAGCAGTCATGAACAGGGGAACTATGGCTACACCTTC
clone_size: NA
j_call: TRBJ1-2
d_call: TRBD1
v_call: TRBV5-4

cdr3_aa: CASSFKGDTGYTF
cdr3_nt: TGCGCCAGCAGCTTCAAGGGGGACACGGGCTACACCTTC
clone_size: NA
j_call: TRBJ1-2
d_call: NA
v_call: TRBV5-1

cdr3_aa: CASSSWTGASGANVLTF
cdr3_nt: TGTGCCAGCAGTTCGTGGACAGGTGCCTCTGGGGCCAACGTCCTGACTTTC
clone_size: NA
j_call: TRBJ2-6
d_call: TRBD1
v_call: TRBV28

cdr3_aa: CASSLLQRDTQYF
cdr3_nt: TGTGCCAGCAGTTTGCTCCAGAGAGATACGCAGTATTTT
clone_size: NA
j_call: TRBJ2-3
d_call: NA
v_call: TRBV27

cdr3_aa: CASGLVLKRVTEAFF
cdr3_nt: TGTGCTAGTGGTTTGGTACTTAAAAGGGTCACTGAAGCTTTCTTT
clone_size: NA
j_call: TRBJ1-1
d_call: NA
v_call: TRBV12-5

cdr3_aa: CASSIVVGGSGTSYEQYF
cdr3_nt: TGTGCCAGTAGTATAGTTGTAGGAGGTAGCGGAACCTCCTACGAGCAGTACTTC
clone_size: NA
j_call: TRBJ2-7
d_call: NA
v_call: TRBV19

cdr3_aa: CASSSRGAVEETQYF
cdr3_nt: TGTGCCAGCAGCTCCCGGGGGGCTGTGGAGGAGACCCAGTACTTC
clone_size: NA
j_call: TRBJ2-5
d_call: NA
v_call: TRBV9

cdr3_aa: CASSLAVNEAFF
cdr3_nt: TGTGCCAGCAGCTTGGCCGTGAATGAAGCTTTCTTT
clone_size: NA
j_call: TRBJ1-1
d_call: NA
v_call: TRBV5-6

cdr3_aa: CASSSQEGTEAFF
cdr3_nt: TGTGCCAGCAGTTCACAGGAGGGCACTGAAGCTTTCTTT
clone_size: NA
j_call: TRBJ1-1
d_call: NA
v_call: TRBV6-4

cdr3_aa: CALLGGGNYGYTF
cdr3_nt: TGTGCCTTACTGGGAGGGGGTAACTATGGCTACACCTTC
clone_size: few
j_call: TRBJ1-2
d_call: NA
v_call: TRBV30

cdr3_aa: CASSSTGTSGPTDTQYF
cdr3_nt: TGTGCCAGCAGCTCAACCGGGACTAGCGGCCCCACAGATACGCAGTATTTT
clone_size: few
j_call: TRBJ2-3
d_call: TRBD2
v_call: TRBV7-3

cdr3_aa: CATSRGTGAAEAFF
cdr3_nt: TGTGCCACCAGCAGAGGGACAGGGGCGGCTGAAGCTTTCTTT
clone_size: NA
j_call: TRBJ1-1
d_call: TRBD1
v_call: TRBV15

cdr3_aa: CASNSPSYEQYF
cdr3_nt: TGTGCCAGCAACTCACCCTCCTACGAGCAGTACTTC
clone_size: NA
j_call: TRBJ2-7
d_call: NA
v_call: TRBV6-5

cdr3_aa: CATSDLGGFTDTQYF
cdr3_nt: TGTGCCACCAGTGATTTGGGCGGGTTCACAGATACGCAGTATTTT
clone_size: NA
j_call: TRBJ2-3
d_call: NA
v_call: TRBV24-1

cdr3_aa: CASSLGQGGTYEQYF
cdr3_nt: TGTGCCAGCAGCTTAGGACAGGGTGGGACCTACGAGCAGTACTTC
clone_size: NA
j_call: TRBJ2-7
d_call: TRBD1
v_call: TRBV7-2

cdr3_aa: CASSQGTGDGDTQYF
cdr3_nt: TGTGCCAGCAGCCAAGGGACAGGGGACGGAGATACGCAGTATTTT
clone_size: few
j_call: TRBJ2-3
d_call: TRBD1
v_call: TRBV14

cdr3_aa: CASSSDGGGTDTQYF
cdr3_nt: TGTGCCAGCAGCTCGGACGGGGGAGGCACAGATACGCAGTATTTT
clone_size: once
j_call: TRBJ2-3
d_call: NA
v_call: TRBV5-4

cdr3_aa: CASSRQDRDAETQYF
cdr3_nt: TGCGCCAGCAGCAGACAAGACAGGGACGCGGAGACCCAGTACTTC
clone_size: NA
j_call: TRBJ2-5
d_call: TRBD1
v_call: TRBV5-1